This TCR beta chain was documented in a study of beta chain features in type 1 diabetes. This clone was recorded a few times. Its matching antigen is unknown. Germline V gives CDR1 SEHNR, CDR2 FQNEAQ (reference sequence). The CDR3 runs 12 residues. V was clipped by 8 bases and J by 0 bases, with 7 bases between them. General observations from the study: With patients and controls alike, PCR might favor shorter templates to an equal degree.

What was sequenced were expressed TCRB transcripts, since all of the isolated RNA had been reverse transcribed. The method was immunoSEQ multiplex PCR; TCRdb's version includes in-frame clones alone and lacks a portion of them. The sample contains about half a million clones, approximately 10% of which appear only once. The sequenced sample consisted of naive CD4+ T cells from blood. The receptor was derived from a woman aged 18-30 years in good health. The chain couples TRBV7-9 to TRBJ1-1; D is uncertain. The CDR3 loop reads CASDRLNTEAFF. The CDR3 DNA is TGTGCCAGCGATAGATTGAACACTGAAGCTTTCTTT.